This is a list of T cell receptor beta chains from one sample in a study of blood T cell repertoires in COVID-19. Sequencing used immunoSEQ multiplex PCR; TCRdb keeps in-frame clones, though not all of them. This sample has around 49,000 clones, with roughly 90% found just once. The material sequenced was peripheral blood. The receptors here all came from a human donor in a cohort sampled during active COVID-19. Each CDR3 is given with its conserved first and last residue. D genes are given only for firm matches. Where a row states a size, it is once, few, many or the class of an expanded clone; other rows omit it.

d_call: TRBD1
v_call: TRBV18
clone_size: -
j_call: TRBJ2-5
cdr3_nt: TGTGCCAGCTCACCACGGGACAGGGAAGAGACCCAGTACTTC
cdr3_aa: CASSPRDREETQYF

d_call: TRBD2
v_call: TRBV18
clone_size: -
j_call: TRBJ2-7
cdr3_nt: TGTGCCAGCTCACCACCGATCTTCGGACTAGCGGGAGGGAAATACTACGAGCAGTACTTC
cdr3_aa: CASSPPIFGLAGGKYYEQYF

d_call: TRBD2
v_call: TRBV2
clone_size: -
j_call: TRBJ2-1
cdr3_nt: TGTGCCAGCAGCCCCCAAGCGGGAGCCTACAATGAGCAGTTCTTC
cdr3_aa: CASSPQAGAYNEQFF

d_call: TRBD1
v_call: TRBV6-2/TRBV6-3
clone_size: -
j_call: TRBJ1-1
cdr3_nt: TGTGCCAGCAGCCACAGGGGAGTTGAAGCTTTCTTT
cdr3_aa: CASSHRGVEAFF

d_call: -
v_call: TRBV6-1
clone_size: -
j_call: TRBJ2-3
cdr3_nt: TGTGCCAGCAGTGCACAAGTCGGCAGGAACACAGATACGCAGTATTTT
cdr3_aa: CASSAQVGRNTDTQYF

d_call: -
v_call: TRBV11-2
clone_size: -
j_call: TRBJ1-1
cdr3_nt: TGTGCCAGCAGCTTAGCAGGGGCCGGCGAAGCTTTCTTT
cdr3_aa: CASSLAGAGEAFF

d_call: -
v_call: TRBV6-5
clone_size: -
j_call: TRBJ2-2
cdr3_nt: TGTGCCAGCAGTTATTCATACACCGGGGAGCTGTTTTTT
cdr3_aa: CASSYSYTGELFF

d_call: -
v_call: TRBV6-2/TRBV6-3
clone_size: once
j_call: TRBJ2-7
cdr3_nt: TGTGCCAGCAGTATGTCCAGGGTTCTTCCCCTCTACGAGCAGTACTTC
cdr3_aa: CASSMSRVLPLYEQYF

d_call: -
v_call: TRBV7-2
clone_size: -
j_call: TRBJ1-2
cdr3_nt: TGTGCCAGCAGCCCGACAGGAAACTATGGCTACACCTTC
cdr3_aa: CASSPTGNYGYTF

d_call: TRBD1
v_call: TRBV19
clone_size: -
j_call: TRBJ2-3
cdr3_nt: TGTGCCAGTAGTAGGGACAGCTTTGGGTCTGGCGGCGGTACGCAGTATTTT
cdr3_aa: CASSRDSFGSGGGTQYF

d_call: -
v_call: TRBV19
clone_size: -
j_call: TRBJ1-5
cdr3_nt: TGTGCCAGTAGTAGTGGCAGGGCCTCGACGCATCAGCCCCAGCATTTT
cdr3_aa: CASSSGRASTHQPQHF

d_call: TRBD2
v_call: TRBV5-8
clone_size: -
j_call: TRBJ2-5
cdr3_nt: TGTGCCAGCAGCTTGACTAGCGAACTGTGGGAGACCCAGTACTTC
cdr3_aa: CASSLTSELWETQYF

d_call: TRBD1
v_call: TRBV28
clone_size: -
j_call: TRBJ1-5
cdr3_nt: TGTGCCAGCAGTTTAAGGGACAGGGTCAATCAGCCCCAGCATTTT
cdr3_aa: CASSLRDRVNQPQHF

d_call: TRBD2
v_call: TRBV7-9
clone_size: once
j_call: TRBJ2-3
cdr3_nt: TGTGCCAGCAGGCTGGGGGGGTTCACCACAGATACGCAGTATTTT
cdr3_aa: CASRLGGFTTDTQYF

d_call: -
v_call: TRBV18
clone_size: -
j_call: TRBJ2-2
cdr3_nt: TGTGCCAGCTCACCAGGGGCTTCGAACACCGGGGAGCTGTTTTTT
cdr3_aa: CASSPGASNTGELFF

d_call: -
v_call: TRBV4-3
clone_size: -
j_call: TRBJ1-4
cdr3_nt: TGCGCCAGCAGCCAAGGGTTAGTGGTGTCTAATGAAAAACTGTTTTTT
cdr3_aa: CASSQGLVVSNEKLFF

d_call: -
v_call: TRBV20-1
clone_size: -
j_call: TRBJ2-3
cdr3_nt: TGCAGTGCTAGTGAGTCGGCAGATACGCAGTATTTT
cdr3_aa: CSASESADTQYF

d_call: -
v_call: TRBV2
clone_size: -
j_call: TRBJ1-2
cdr3_nt: TGTGCCAGCAGTCTCCTACAGGCCCCCGGGCTCTATGGCTACACCTTC
cdr3_aa: CASSLLQAPGLYGYTF

d_call: TRBD2
v_call: TRBV6-2/TRBV6-3
clone_size: once
j_call: TRBJ2-1
cdr3_nt: TGTGCCAGCAGTGGGGTCAGCGGGGGAGGTATGTATGAGCAGTTCTTC
cdr3_aa: CASSGVSGGGMYEQFF

d_call: TRBD2
v_call: TRBV7-2
clone_size: once
j_call: TRBJ2-3
cdr3_nt: TGTGCCAGCAGCCCAAGACTAGCGGGAGGGAAAACAGATACGCAGTATTTT
cdr3_aa: CASSPRLAGGKTDTQYF

d_call: -
v_call: TRBV5-1
clone_size: -
j_call: TRBJ1-1
cdr3_nt: TGCGCCAGCAGCTTGACTGGCCACAGGGACACTGAAGCTTTCTTT
cdr3_aa: CASSLTGHRDTEAFF

d_call: TRBD1
v_call: TRBV12-5
clone_size: -
j_call: TRBJ1-2
cdr3_nt: TGTGCTAGTGGTTCGGAGTTGGGACAGGACTATGGCTACACCTTC
cdr3_aa: CASGSELGQDYGYTF

d_call: TRBD2
v_call: TRBV5-1
clone_size: -
j_call: TRBJ2-3
cdr3_nt: TGCGCCAGCAGCTTGGAGCGGGGCGATACGCAGTATTTT
cdr3_aa: CASSLERGDTQYF

d_call: TRBD2
v_call: TRBV29-1
clone_size: -
j_call: TRBJ2-7
cdr3_nt: TGCAGCGTTGAAGCCCCTAGCGGGTATTCCTACGAGCAGTGCTTC
cdr3_aa: CSVEAPSGYSYEQCF

d_call: TRBD1
v_call: TRBV4-3
clone_size: -
j_call: TRBJ2-5
cdr3_nt: TGCGCCAGCAGCCAAGGCGGGTGGGACAGGGGACAAGAGACCCAGTACTTC
cdr3_aa: CASSQGGWDRGQETQYF

d_call: -
v_call: TRBV2
clone_size: -
j_call: TRBJ2-1
cdr3_nt: TGTGCCAGCACTGTAAACGAGGCCTCCTACAATGAGCAGTTCTTC
cdr3_aa: CASTVNEASYNEQFF

d_call: TRBD2
v_call: TRBV5-4
clone_size: -
j_call: TRBJ2-7
cdr3_nt: TGTGCCAGCAGAAAAGGGACTAGCGGTAACTACGAGCAGTACTTC
cdr3_aa: CASRKGTSGNYEQYF

d_call: -
v_call: TRBV27
clone_size: -
j_call: TRBJ2-5
cdr3_nt: TGTGCCAGCAGTTTCTCGGGAGTATTGTTGGAGACCCAGTACTTC
cdr3_aa: CASSFSGVLLETQYF

d_call: -
v_call: TRBV5-4
clone_size: -
j_call: TRBJ2-3
cdr3_nt: TGTGCCAGCAGCTTGGTCGGGGATCCAGATACGCAGTATTTT
cdr3_aa: CASSLVGDPDTQYF

d_call: -
v_call: TRBV20-1
clone_size: -
j_call: TRBJ2-1
cdr3_nt: TGCAGTGCTAGTTCCCAGCGGGCCCGACTTAGCTCCTACAATGAGCAGTTCTTC
cdr3_aa: CSASSQRARLSSYNEQFF

d_call: TRBD1
v_call: TRBV19
clone_size: -
j_call: TRBJ1-1
cdr3_nt: TGTGCCAGTAGTCCTCAGGGGGCGAGCAACACTGAAGCTTTCTTT
cdr3_aa: CASSPQGASNTEAFF

d_call: -
v_call: TRBV12-3/TRBV12-4
clone_size: -
j_call: TRBJ2-1
cdr3_nt: TGTGCCAGCAGTTCCTCCGGTGAGCAGTTCTTC
cdr3_aa: CASSSSGEQFF

d_call: TRBD2
v_call: TRBV7-3
clone_size: -
j_call: TRBJ2-3
cdr3_nt: TGTGCCAGCAGCTTAAGGACTAGCGGGGGAGCAGATACGCAGTATTTT
cdr3_aa: CASSLRTSGGADTQYF

d_call: -
v_call: TRBV27
clone_size: -
j_call: TRBJ2-7
cdr3_nt: TGTGCCAGCAGTCTCCTTGGAGCCCCCGAGCAGTACTTC
cdr3_aa: CASSLLGAPEQYF

d_call: -
v_call: TRBV12-3/TRBV12-4
clone_size: -
j_call: TRBJ2-3
cdr3_nt: TGTGCCAGCAGTTTTCTACCAGATACGCAGTATTTT
cdr3_aa: CASSFLPDTQYF

d_call: -
v_call: TRBV29-1
clone_size: -
j_call: TRBJ1-1
cdr3_nt: TGCAGCGTTGAGGAACAGGGCACTGAAGCTTTCTTT
cdr3_aa: CSVEEQGTEAFF

d_call: -
v_call: TRBV15
clone_size: few
j_call: TRBJ1-1
cdr3_nt: TGTGCCACCAGCAGAGATCCCCTCTCAAGGGGGTACACTGAAGCTTTCTTT
cdr3_aa: CATSRDPLSRGYTEAFF

d_call: TRBD1
v_call: TRBV5-6
clone_size: few
j_call: TRBJ1-2
cdr3_nt: TGTGCCAGCACCGAGATGATTAGGGACAGTCGCTATGGCTACACCTTC
cdr3_aa: CASTEMIRDSRYGYTF

d_call: TRBD1
v_call: TRBV24-1
clone_size: -
j_call: TRBJ2-3
cdr3_nt: TGTGCCACCAGTGTAGGGGGCCCCGGCACAGATACGCAGTATTTT
cdr3_aa: CATSVGGPGTDTQYF

d_call: TRBD1
v_call: TRBV10-3
clone_size: -
j_call: TRBJ2-2
cdr3_nt: TGTGCCATCAGTGAACAGGGGACCGGGGAGCTGTTTTTT
cdr3_aa: CAISEQGTGELFF

d_call: TRBD2
v_call: TRBV12-3/TRBV12-4
clone_size: -
j_call: TRBJ2-5
cdr3_nt: TGTGCCAGCGGACTAGCGGGTGGAGAGACCCAGTACTTC
cdr3_aa: CASGLAGGETQYF

d_call: TRBD1
v_call: TRBV7-9
clone_size: -
j_call: TRBJ1-1
cdr3_nt: TGTGCCAGCAGCCCGACAGGGGGCGGCACTGAAGCTTTCTTT
cdr3_aa: CASSPTGGGTEAFF

d_call: -
v_call: TRBV30
clone_size: -
j_call: TRBJ1-1
cdr3_nt: TGTGCCTGGACGACGGGCACTGAAGCTTTCTTT
cdr3_aa: CAWTTGTEAFF

d_call: -
v_call: TRBV5-1
clone_size: once
j_call: TRBJ2-7
cdr3_nt: TGCGCCAGCAGCTTGGTAGGGGTTGGGGTGTACGAGCAGTACTTC
cdr3_aa: CASSLVGVGVYEQYF